This T cell receptor (beta chain) was identified in a study of beta chain features in type 1 diabetes. Sequenced material consisted of expressed TCRB transcripts (all of the isolated RNA was reverse transcribed). The assay was immunoSEQ multiplex PCR, and TCRdb's table has in-frame clones only and misses some. The sample holds hundreds of thousands of clones, around 15% seen once. Unmatched junction bases numbered 15, after V lost 5 bases and J lost 2 bases. The CDR3 sequence is 17 residues long. The germline V gene encodes CDR1 MDHEN and CDR2 SYDVKM. The sequencing input was naive CD4+ T cells from blood. This TCR was recovered from a man between 18 and 29 years old in good health. The V call is TRBV28, the J call TRBJ2-7; 7 bases agree with TRBD2. The CDR3 nucleotides read TGTGCCAGCAGTCCATATTACGCCCCTGGACTAGCCTACGAGCAGTACTTC. Its protein is CASSPYYAPGLAYEQYF.